The 11 T cell receptor beta chains reported below all come from one sample, sequenced in a study of blood T cell repertoires in COVID-19. Only in-frame clones appear in the TCRdb table, and some are missing; sequencing was by immunoSEQ multiplex PCR. Of 200,000 to 300,000 clones detected, 81% appear once; the ten largest clones hold roughly 8%. The sequenced material came from peripheral blood. All receptors derive from an elderly woman with COVID-19, enrolled during active disease.

As for this clone: Different DNA sequences within this sample yield the same CDR3. For the CDR3, the DNA is TGCGCCAGCAGCCTTGGAGGAAGCCAAGAGACCCAGTACTTC. It yields the protein CASSLGGSQETQYF. The chain uses TRBV5-1 and TRBJ2-5; tentatively, D is TRBD2 (5 bases). CDR3 length: 14 amino acids. Germline V gene lookup returns CDR1 SGHRS and CDR2 YFSETQ. Trimming stripped 4 bases from V and 1 base from J, with 11 bases between.

The V call is TRBV6-4, the J call TRBJ1-1; no clear D. V was trimmed by 10 bases and J by 1 base, leaving 13 bases between them. Germline V gene lookup returns CDR1 MRHNA and CDR2 SNTAGT. The CDR3 has 13 residues. CDR3 sequence (DNA): TGTGCCACCTCGCGAGGCAGGAACACTGAAGCTTTCTTT. Amino acid sequence: CATSRGRNTEAFF.

The chain joins TRBV27 to TRBJ2-3, with 7 nucleotides matching TRBD1. V was pared by 1 base and J by 2 bases, with 27 bases of the junction left unmatched. Germline lookup yields CDR1 MNHEY and CDR2 SMNVEV (reference sequence). The length of the CDR3 is 23 residues. CDR3 region: CASSLLVPQGKNRAAGDTDTQYF. The CDR3 nucleotides are TGTGCCAGCAGTTTATTAGTGCCACAGGGGAAAAATCGGGCGGCCGGGGACACAGATACGCAGTATTTT.

The chain has TRBV7-9 and TRBJ2-5, with TRBD2 matching 8 bases. J gave up 4 bases and V 2 bases, and 9 bases lay outside the gene matches. This CDR3 has 16 residues. CDR1 is SEHNR and CDR2 is FQNEAQ in the germline V gene (reference sequence). CDR3 sequence: CASSLRTGGPLETQYF. As DNA, the CDR3 is TGTGCCAGCAGCTTAAGGACGGGGGGGCCCCTAGAGACCCAGTACTTC.

V and J are TRBV18 and TRBJ2-2; D is possibly TRBD2 (6 bases). This CDR3 is built from 17 residues. Trimming took off 3 bases at V and 6 bases at J, with 20 bases between the two ends. Germline lookup yields CDR1 KGHSH and CDR2 LQKENI. The CDR3 DNA reads TGTGCCAGCTCACCTCGGGGGAGAGGTGATGGGCCCGGGGAGCTGTTTTTT. It specifies CASSPRGRGDGPGELFF. The variable domain in full, with the rest retrieved from reference TRBV18 and TRBJ2-2, is NAGVMQNPRHLVRRRGQEARLRCSPMKGHSHVYWYRQLPEEGLKFMVYLQKENIIDESGMPKERFSAEFPKEGPSILRIQQVVRGDSAAYFCASSPRGRGDGPGELFFGEGSRLTVL.

This chain uses TRBV15 with TRBJ2-1; 12 bases map to TRBD2. This CDR3 comprises 16 residues. V lost 0 bases, J lost 9 bases, and 6 bases stayed unmatched. CDR1 and CDR2 from the germline V gene are LNHNV and YYDKDF (reference sequence). CDR3 coding DNA: TGTGCCACCAGCAGAGATTCTAGCGGGAGGGCCTTTGAGCAGTTCTTC. Translation: CATSRDSSGRAFEQFF.

The chain is built from TRBV28 and TRBJ2-3, with D hard to call. V lost 5 bases, J lost 6 bases, and 24 bases lay in between. This CDR3 spans 17 amino acids. Germline loops: CDR1 MDHEN, CDR2 SYDVKM. Written as DNA, the CDR3 is TGTGCCAGCAGTACCCCATTTGGCCTCCAATCATCCGATACGCAGTATTTT. Translating gives CASSTPFGLQSSDTQYF.

The chain links TRBV10-3 to TRBJ1-1, with a tentative D call TRBD1 (5 bases). Germline assignment: CDR1 ENHRY and CDR2 SYGVKD. V lost 4 bases to trimming and J lost 4 bases, with 13 bases between them. This CDR3 region has 14 residues. In DNA, the CDR3 is TGTGCCATCAGTGTCTCTTCTCAGGGCACTGAAGCTTTCTTT. Translated, it gives CAISVSSQGTEAFF.

This CDR3 reads CASSQEFISLSSYNEQFF. The CDR3 DNA follows: TGTGCCAGCAGCCAAGAATTTATTAGCTTGAGCTCCTACAATGAGCAGTTCTTC. This rearrangement joins TRBV14 to TRBJ2-1; the D is unclear. The length of the CDR3 is 18 residues. The V end lost 0 bases, the J end lost 0 bases, and 15 bases lay between the germline ends. Germline CDR1 reads SGHDN; CDR2 reads FVKESK.

V usage is TRBV2 and J usage is TRBJ1-2; 8 bases agree with TRBD1. This CDR3 contains 15 residues. Germline V gene lookup returns CDR1 SNHLY and CDR2 FYNNEI. V lost 3 bases and J lost 5; bases outside the gene matches: 8. For the CDR3, the DNA is TGTGCCAGCAGTGACCCCTGGACAGGGCGATATGGCTACACCTTC. This sequence encodes CASSDPWTGRYGYTF.

The V and J genes are TRBV6-5 and TRBJ1-2; 8 bases match TRBD1. CDR3 length: 14 amino acids. With V trimmed by 5 bases and J by 2 bases, 4 bases remained unmatched. Germline V gene data show CDR1 as MNHEY and CDR2 as SVGAGI. The CDR3 is CASSTGQGNYGYTF. In DNA, the CDR3 is TGTGCCAGCAGTACTGGACAGGGCAACTATGGCTACACCTTC.